These T cell receptor beta chains were read from a single sample in a study of cytomegalovirus exposure and HLA in healthy donors. The data were produced by immunoSEQ multiplex PCR, yet TCRdb's version contains in-frame clones alone and is incomplete. The table shows 210,000 or so clones, with around 89% occurring only once. The sequencing sample was made of PBMCs. These TCRs come from a woman aged 18-29 years in good health and CMV-seronegative. The conserved cysteine and the conserved F or W are not part of the CDR3 here. A D gene is named only where the DNA matches it firmly.

D,J,V,CDR3
TRBD1,TRBJ2-5,TRBV15,ATSRGLDRVMETQY
TRBD2,TRBJ2-1,TRBV2,ASSEARLAGNEQF
TRBD2,TRBJ2-5,TRBV2,ASSESSGGPETQY
.,TRBJ2-3,TRBV4-2,ASSQATATDTQY
TRBD1,TRBJ2-6,TRBV6-5,ASSFTGGFGANVLT
TRBD1,TRBJ2-7,TRBV7-2,ASRRTGGNSYEQY
.,TRBJ2-7,TRBV7-8,ASSPTWEQY
.,TRBJ2-7,TRBV11-3,ASSLVGQQY
.,TRBJ2-1,TRBV7-2,ASSLASRGYNEQF
.,TRBJ2-2,TRBV2,ASSEAMTRAGELF
.,TRBJ1-5,TRBV27,ASSLGAVSQPQH
TRBD2,TRBJ2-2,TRBV5-6,ASNLAGGTGELF
TRBD2,TRBJ2-7,TRBV4-2,ASSLAGEYEQY
.,TRBJ1-3,TRBV7-2,ASSLWGGSGNTIY
.,TRBJ1-2,TRBV9,ASSVGHTGGGYT
.,TRBJ2-1,TRBV5-1,ASSSNSLAYNEQF
TRBD2,TRBJ2-7,TRBV5-4,ASSLAGGSYEQY
.,TRBJ1-1,TRBV11-2,ASSLRTEAF
.,TRBJ2-7,TRBV27,ASSLYRHSYEQY
TRBD1,TRBJ1-5,TRBV19,ASSSTQGLGNQPQH
TRBD1,TRBJ2-7,TRBV7-9,ASSPQRDREYEQY
TRBD1,TRBJ1-2,TRBV30,AWSYDRGFYGYT
TRBD1,TRBJ2-2,TRBV10-1,ASRTGSSGELF
TRBD1,TRBJ2-7,TRBV9,ASSAGQGAVYEQY
TRBD2,TRBJ2-5,TRBV15,ATSSQAGAGVETQY
.,TRBJ1-1,TRBV10-3,ASRQVIMNTEAF
.,TRBJ2-3,TRBV5-4,ASSLRGTDTQY